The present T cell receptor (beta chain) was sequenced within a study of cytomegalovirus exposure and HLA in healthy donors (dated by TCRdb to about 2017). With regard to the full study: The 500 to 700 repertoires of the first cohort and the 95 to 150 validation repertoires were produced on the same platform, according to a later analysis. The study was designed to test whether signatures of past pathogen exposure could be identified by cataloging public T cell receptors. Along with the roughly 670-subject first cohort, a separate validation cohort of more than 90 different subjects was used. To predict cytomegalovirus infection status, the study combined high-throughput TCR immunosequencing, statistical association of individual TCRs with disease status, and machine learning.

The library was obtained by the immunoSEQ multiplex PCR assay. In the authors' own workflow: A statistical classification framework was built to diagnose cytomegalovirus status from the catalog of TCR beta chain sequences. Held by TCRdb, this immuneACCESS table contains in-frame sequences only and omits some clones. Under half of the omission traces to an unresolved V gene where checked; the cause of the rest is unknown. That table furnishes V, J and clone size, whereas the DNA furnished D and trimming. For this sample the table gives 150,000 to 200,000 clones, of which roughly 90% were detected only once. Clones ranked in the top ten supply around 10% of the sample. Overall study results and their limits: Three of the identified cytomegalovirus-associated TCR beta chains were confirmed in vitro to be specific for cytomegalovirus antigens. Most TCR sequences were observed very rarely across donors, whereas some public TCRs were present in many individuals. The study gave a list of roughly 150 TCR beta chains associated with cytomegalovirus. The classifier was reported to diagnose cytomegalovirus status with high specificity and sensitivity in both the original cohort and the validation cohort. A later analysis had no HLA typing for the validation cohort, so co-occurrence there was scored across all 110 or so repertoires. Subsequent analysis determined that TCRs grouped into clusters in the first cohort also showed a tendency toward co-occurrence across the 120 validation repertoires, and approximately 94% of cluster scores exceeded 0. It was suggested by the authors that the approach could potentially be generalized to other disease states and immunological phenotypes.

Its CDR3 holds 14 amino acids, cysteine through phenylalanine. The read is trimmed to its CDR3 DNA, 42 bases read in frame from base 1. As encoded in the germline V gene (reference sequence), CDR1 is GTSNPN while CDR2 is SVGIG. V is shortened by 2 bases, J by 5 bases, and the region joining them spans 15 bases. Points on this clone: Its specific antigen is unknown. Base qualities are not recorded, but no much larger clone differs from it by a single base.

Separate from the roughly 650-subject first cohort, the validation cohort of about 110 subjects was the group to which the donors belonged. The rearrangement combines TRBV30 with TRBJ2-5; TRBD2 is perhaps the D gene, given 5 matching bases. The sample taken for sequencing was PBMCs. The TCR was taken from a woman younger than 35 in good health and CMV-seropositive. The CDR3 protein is CAWSTRVGLETQYF. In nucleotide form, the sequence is TGTGCCTGGAGTACTAGGGTTGGTCTTGAGACCCAGTACTTC. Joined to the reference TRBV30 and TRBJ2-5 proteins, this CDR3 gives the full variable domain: SQTIHQWPATLVQPVGSPLSLECTVEGTSNPNLYWYRQAAGRGLQLLFYSVGIGQISSEVPQNLSASRPQDRQFILSSKKLLLSDSGFYLCAWSTRVGLETQYFGPGTRLLVL.